The entry that follows covers one T cell receptor beta chain sequence. This entry is derived from a study of blood T cell repertoires in COVID-19. The CDR3 extends over 14 amino acids. The J segment lost 7 bases and the V segment lost 3 bases, leaving 7 bases of the junction unmatched. Germline values: CDR1 SGHTA, CDR2 FQGTGA. Sequencing used immunoSEQ multiplex PCR; TCRdb keeps in-frame clones, though not all of them. The sample lists approximately 98,000 clones, about 90% seen once, with 2.4% in the top ten. The specimen was peripheral blood. The V call is TRBV7-3, the J call TRBJ1-2, with 8 bases lining up with TRBD1. The TCR comes from a human donor in a cohort sampled during active COVID-19. The CDR3 nucleotides are TGTGCCAGCAGCTTTGCAGGGGGCACTGGTGGCTACACCTTC. It is translated as CASSFAGGTGGYTF.